This is a list of T cell receptor beta chains from one sample in a study of OX40 agonist ivuxolimab in advanced cancers. The protocol was immunoSEQ multiplex PCR, while the TCRdb copy is restricted to in-frame clones and leaves out a portion. The data contain tens of thousands of clones, approximately 86% of them singletons. This specimen was CD4+ or CD8+ T cells sorted from blood, taken in a trial of the OX40 agonist ivuxolimab. These receptors were taken from an adult with an advanced solid tumor such as melanoma, head and neck, liver or kidney cancer. Both conserved end residues are part of each CDR3. The D gene is left open where the match is weak. Expanded clones are given a class, and other clones once, few, many or no size at all.

NA,TRBD1,TRBJ2-5,14,TRBV5-1,TGCGCCAGCAGCTGGAACAGGGGCGGGGAGACCCAGTACTTC,CASSWNRGGETQYF
once,NA,TRBJ2-7,13,TRBV7-8,TGTGCCAGCAGCTTAGACGGGAACTACGAGCAGTACTTC,CASSLDGNYEQYF
NA,TRBD1,TRBJ2-7,14,TRBV5-1,TGCGCCAGCAGCTTGACCGGGACAGGGGACGAGCAGTACTTC,CASSLTGTGDEQYF
NA,NA,TRBJ1-5,10,TRBV6-1,TGTGCCAGTGCTTGGCGGCCCCAGCATTTT,CASAWRPQHF
NA,NA,TRBJ2-1,15,TRBV12-1,TGTGCCAGCAGCTTTGAGGAGGGATGGAACAATGAGCAGTTCTTC,CASSFEEGWNNEQFF
NA,NA,TRBJ1-1,12,TRBV19,TGTGCCAGTAGTAATTATAACACTGAAGCTTTCTTT,CASSNYNTEAFF
NA,NA,TRBJ1-1,13,TRBV7-6,TGTGCCAGCAGTAGGGCGGAAAACACTGAAGCTTTCTTT,CASSRAENTEAFF
NA,NA,TRBJ2-1,15,TRBV6-5,TGTGCCAGCAGTTACAAGGAGAGGTCCTACAATGAGCAGTTCTTC,CASSYKERSYNEQFF
NA,NA,TRBJ2-5,11,TRBV7-8,TGTGCCAGCAGCCCTGCAGAGACCCAGTACTTC,CASSPAETQYF
NA,NA,TRBJ2-3,14,TRBV5-1,TGCGCCAGCAGCTTTTGGGGAGGCACAGATACGCAGTATTTT,CASSFWGGTDTQYF
NA,TRBD2,TRBJ2-5,17,TRBV4-1,TGCGCCAGCAGCCAAGAAAAGCGGGGGGGCGTAGGAGAGACCCAGTACTTC,CASSQEKRGGVGETQYF
NA,NA,TRBJ2-6,18,TRBV6-1,TGTGCCAGCAGTGAAAGGAGGGGACAATCCAGCGGGGCCAACGTCCTGACTTTC,CASSERRGQSSGANVLTF
NA,NA,TRBJ2-2,13,TRBV30,TGTGCCTGGAAACGGGGAGGCACCGGGGAGCTGTTTTTT,CAWKRGGTGELFF
few,NA,TRBJ2-1,14,TRBV7-8,TGTGCCAGCAGCTTAGGGCGACAGTGGAATGAGCAGTTCTTC,CASSLGRQWNEQFF
NA,NA,TRBJ1-2,14,TRBV18,TGTGCCAGCTCCCCACAGGTCGGTCCGGAGGGCTACACCTTC,CASSPQVGPEGYTF
once,NA,TRBJ2-2,17,TRBV5-4,TGTGCCAGCAGCGAGTCAATTTTAATGGCGGACACCGGGGAGCTGTTTTTT,CASSESILMADTGELFF
NA,NA,TRBJ2-7,13,TRBV6-1,TGTGCCAGCAGTGGAGACAGGAAGCGCGAGCAGTACTTC,CASSGDRKREQYF
few,NA,TRBJ1-3,16,TRBV6-5,TGTGCCAGCAGTTCCCGGACATCTAGCTCTGGAAACACCATATATTTT,CASSSRTSSSGNTIYF
once,NA,TRBJ1-6,14,TRBV6-5,TGTGCCAGCAGTAGCGGCGCCTATAATTCACCCCTCCACTTT,CASSSGAYNSPLHF
medium-sized,TRBD2,TRBJ2-3,14,TRBV6-4,TGTGCCAGCAGTGCCAGCGGGGGAACAGATACGCAGTATTTT,CASSASGGTDTQYF
NA,NA,TRBJ2-3,15,TRBV2,TGTGCCAGCAGTGTCCAGGGGGGGAGACTGGATACGCAGTATTTT,CASSVQGGRLDTQYF
once,NA,TRBJ1-5,13,TRBV2,TGTGCCAGCAGTGAATTTGGGAATCAGCCCCAGCATTTT,CASSEFGNQPQHF
NA,NA,TRBJ2-7,14,TRBV18,TGTGCCAGCTCACTCCTCGAACGGACGCGCGAGCAGTACTTC,CASSLLERTREQYF
NA,TRBD1,TRBJ2-6,16,TRBV19,TGTGCCAGTAGTTTCGACAGGGTCTCTGGGGCCAACGTCCTGACTTTC,CASSFDRVSGANVLTF
NA,NA,TRBJ2-5,15,TRBV5-1,TGCGCCAGCAGCCCTGATGTCAGCAGGTACAAGACCCAGTACTTC,CASSPDVSRYKTQYF
NA,NA,TRBJ1-4,13,TRBV18,TGTGCCAGCTCACCCTCGAGGAATGAAAAACTGTTTTTT,CASSPSRNEKLFF
NA,TRBD1,TRBJ1-5,14,TRBV6-1,TGTGCCAGCAGTGTGGGACAGATGAATCAGCCCCAGCATTTT,CASSVGQMNQPQHF
NA,NA,TRBJ1-4,14,TRBV6-1,TGTGCCAGCAGTGACCCCTCAATAGACGGAAGGCTGTTTTTT,CASSDPSIDGRLFF
NA,NA,TRBJ1-3,14,TRBV5-1,TGCGCCAGCAGCTTGGGGCTCTCTGGAAACACCATATATTTT,CASSLGLSGNTIYF
NA,TRBD2,TRBJ2-7,18,TRBV5-4,TGTGCCAGCAGCTTGGGGTTCGGCGGGGGGGCCCCAATCTACGAGCAGTACTTC,CASSLGFGGGAPIYEQYF
NA,TRBD2,TRBJ2-5,15,TRBV29-1,TGCAGCGTGGGCGGACTAGCGGGAGATCAAGAGACCCAGTACTTC,CSVGGLAGDQETQYF
NA,NA,TRBJ1-5,16,TRBV21-1,TGTGCCAGCAGCAGAGGGTTAAGGGCTAGCAATCAGCCCCAGCATTTT,CASSRGLRASNQPQHF
NA,TRBD2,TRBJ2-7,14,TRBV5-4,TGTGCCAGCAGCTTGGCGGGGGGGCCATACGAGCAGTACTTC,CASSLAGGPYEQYF
NA,NA,TRBJ2-1,12,TRBV7-6,TGTGCCAGCAGCAAAATTTTGGGTGAGCAGTTCTTC,CASSKILGEQFF
NA,NA,TRBJ2-5,11,TRBV28,TGTGCCAGCAGCCTCAGAGCGACCCAGTACTTC,CASSLRATQYF
NA,TRBD2,TRBJ2-1,14,TRBV2,TGTGCCAGCAAGGGGACTAGTCCGGTCGATGAGCAGTTCTTC,CASKGTSPVDEQFF
NA,NA,TRBJ2-1,15,TRBV6-5,TGTGCCAGCGGGCATACAGGCAGCAACGACAATGAGCAGTTCTTC,CASGHTGSNDNEQFF